A single sample gave rise to the 4 T cell receptor beta chains below, sequenced in a study of cytomegalovirus exposure and HLA in healthy donors. With 60 Vbeta and 13 Jbeta primers, the PCR was carried out. The table came from immunoSEQ multiplex PCR; TCRdb's copy has only in-frame clones and leaves some out. Here the sample table reports 150,000 or so clones. The sequenced material came from PBMCs. The origin of the receptors is a man aged 25 to 40 in good health and CMV-seronegative.

The chain employs TRBV2 and TRBJ2-3; TRBD2 matches 12 bases. The germline V gene encodes CDR1 SNHLY and CDR2 FYNNEI. The CDR3 loop spans 18 amino acids. V was clipped by 4 bases and J by 7 bases; unmatched bases: 15. CDR3 in DNA: TGTGCCAGCAGTGTTAAGGGGCCGCAGACTAGCGGGAGAAATACGCAGTATTTT. Protein product: CASSVKGPQTSGRNTQYF. The full variable domain, completed using reference TRBV2 and TRBJ2-3, is EPEVTQTPSHQVTQMGQEVILRCVPISNHLYFYWYRQILGQKVEFLVSFYNNEISEKSEIFDDQFSVERPDGSNFTLKIRSTKLEDSAMYFCASSVKGPQTSGRNTQYFGPGTRLTVL.

The J gene is TRBJ2-2, the V gene TRBV7-9; a weak D match, TRBD1 (6 bases). Trimming cost V 4 bases and J 0 bases, with 15 bases left between them. Germline CDR1 SEHNR, CDR2 FQNEAQ (reference sequence). CDR3 size: 17 residues. Written as DNA, the CDR3 is TGTGCCAGCAGCTCTACTTGGACAGAAGCGAACACCGGGGAGCTGTTTTTT. Its protein is CASSSTWTEANTGELFF.

The genes are TRBV5-1 and TRBJ2-7, with 8 positions matching TRBD1. Looked up from germline, CDR1 is SGHRS and CDR2 is YFSETQ. The CDR3 sequence is 15 residues long. V gave up 2 bases and J gave up 2 bases; unmatched junction bases: 6. Here the CDR3 DNA reads TGCGCCAGCAGCTTTGACGGACAGGGACCCTACGAGCAGTACTTC. Its translation is CASSFDGQGPYEQYF.

The V and J genes are TRBV5-1 and TRBJ1-2; 10 bases agree with TRBD1. V was pared by 5 bases and J by 3 bases, with 4 bases of the junction left unmatched. Germline assignment: CDR1 SGHRS and CDR2 YFSETQ. The CDR3 spans 14 residues. The CDR3 coding sequence is TGCGCCAGCAGTGACAGGGGGCGAGACTATGGCTACACCTTC. Translation: CASSDRGRDYGYTF.